Below, 5 T cell receptor beta chains from the same sample are listed, as sequenced in a study of blood T cell repertoires in COVID-19. Generated by immunoSEQ multiplex PCR, the TCRdb table keeps only in-frame clones and is missing some. The repertoire has 450,000 to 500,000 clones, 70% to 90% of them found once; the top ten carry roughly 3.2%. Material: peripheral blood. The receptors derive from a human donor in a cohort sampled during active COVID-19.

This clone was seen a handful of times. This chain connects TRBV3-1 (or the pseudogene TRBV3-2) to TRBJ2-7, with 8 positions matching TRBD1. With 3 bases clipped from V and 6 bases from J, the junction kept 4 bases outside the gene matches. In germline, CDR1 is LGHDT, CDR2 YNNKEL (reference sequence). This CDR3 region has 13 residues. The CDR3 protein is CASSHRTGIEQYF. The DNA for the CDR3 is TGTGCCAGCAGCCACCGGACAGGGATCGAGCAGTACTTC.

This clone was counted between two and nine times. The V call is TRBV5-6, the J call TRBJ2-1; maybe TRBD2 (5 bases). The V gene lost 0 bases and the J gene lost 2 bases, with 15 bases spanning the gap. Germline-derived CDR1 and CDR2 are SGHDT and YYEEEE. The CDR3 is made up of 17 amino acids. CDR3 protein: CASSLDLLAETYNEQFF. The CDR3 nucleotides are TGTGCCAGCAGCTTGGACTTGCTAGCAGAGACCTACAATGAGCAGTTCTTC. Variable domain in full (rest from reference TRBV5-6 and TRBJ2-1): DAGVTQSPTHLIKTRGQQVTLRCSPKSGHDTVSWYQQALGQGPQFIFQYYEEEERQRGNFPDRFSGHQFPNYSSELNVNALLLGDSALYLCASSLDLLAETYNEQFFGPGTRLTVL.

The chain uses TRBV7-9 and TRBJ1-1, with unresolved D. Germline V gene sequence: CDR1 SEHNR, CDR2 FQNEAQ (reference sequence). V dropped 1 base and J dropped 4 bases, with 10 bases sitting between them. The CDR3 loop spans 14 amino acids. The CDR3: CASSLVREGTEAFF. CDR3 nucleotide sequence: TGTGCCAGCAGCTTAGTTCGGGAGGGCACTGAAGCTTTCTTT.

About this clone itself: An end of the junction differs from the germline gene, which may be a read error. The rearrangement links TRBV7-7 to TRBJ1-4; 7 nucleotides line up with TRBD1. CDR3 length: 15 amino acids. Germline-derived CDR1 and CDR2 are SSHAT and FNYEAQ (reference sequence). CDR3 in amino acids: CASSLTGDSGEKLFF. The DNA of the CDR3 is TGTGCTAGCAGCTTAACAGGGGATTCGGGTGAAAAACTGTTTTTT.

CDR3 protein: CASSLSQGRNSPLHF. As DNA, the CDR3 is TGTGCCAGCAGTTTATCCCAGGGAAGGAATTCACCCCTCCACTTT. V and J are TRBV28 and TRBJ1-6; possible D gene TRBD1, 5 bases. The CDR3 loop spans 15 amino acids. Germline CDR1 and CDR2: MDHEN and SYDVKM. The germline V and J ends were trimmed by 1 base and 7 bases, with 11 bases remaining between them. Full variable domain (remainder filled in from reference TRBV28 and TRBJ1-6): DVKVTQSSRYLVKRTGEKVFLECVQDMDHENMFWYRQDPGLGLRLIYFSYDVKMKEKGDIPEGYSVSREKKERFSLILESASTNQTSMYLCASSLSQGRNSPLHFGNGTRLTVT.